The 32 T cell receptor beta chains given below trace back to one sample, sequenced in a study of PD-L1 blockade in urothelial cancer. Here immunoSEQ multiplex PCR was the method, and the copy in TCRdb shows in-frame clones only, minus some. The table includes 37,000 or so clones, approximately 83% detected once. Sequences were derived from PBMCs, sampled around atezolizumab (anti-PD-L1) treatment. The origin of the receptors is a man aged 60 to 75 with urothelial cancer.

The chain carries TRBV2 and TRBJ1-1; 9 bases agree with TRBD1. The germline CDR1 and CDR2 sequences are SNHLY and FYNNEI. This CDR3 has 16 residues. Unmatched junction bases numbered 7, after V lost 2 bases and J lost 3 bases. CDR3 sequence: CASSEIPGQGYTEAFF. The CDR3 nucleotides are TGTGCCAGCAGTGAAATTCCGGGACAGGGTTACACTGAAGCTTTCTTT.

The V and J genes are TRBV7-3 and TRBJ2-1, with 9 nucleotides matching TRBD2. CDR1 is SGHTA and CDR2 is FQGTGA in the germline V gene. The V and J ends lost 0 bases and 2 bases, in that order; junction bases with no gene match: 2. The CDR3 contains 16 residues. The CDR3 loop reads CASSLTLAGPYNEQFF. The DNA of the CDR3 is TGTGCCAGCAGCTTAACTCTAGCGGGGCCCTACAATGAGCAGTTCTTC.

V gene TRBV2 combines with J gene TRBJ1-1, with a possible D match to TRBD1 (6 bases). Germline V gives CDR1 SNHLY, CDR2 FYNNEI. The CDR3 is 13 residues long. Trimming left V 7 bases short and J 1 base short, with 10 bases between. In DNA, the CDR3 is TGTGCCAGCATGGACAGCCCGAACACTGAAGCTTTCTTT. Translated, it gives CASMDSPNTEAFF.

The V gene is TRBV11-3, the J gene TRBJ2-3; no definite D call. Germline V CDR1 and CDR2: SGHNT, YENEEA. The length of the CDR3 is 15 residues. Trimming took 0 bases from V and 4 from J, leaving 11 bases between them. In DNA, the CDR3 is TGTGCCAGCAGCTTAGATACAGCACTGGCAGATACGCAGTATTTT. Translating it yields CASSLDTALADTQYF.

The chain has TRBV19 and TRBJ2-2, with a possible D match to TRBD1 (6 bases). This CDR3 region has 15 residues. Looked up from germline, CDR1 is LNHDA and CDR2 is SQIVND (reference sequence). V shed 9 bases and J shed 4 bases, with 18 bases lying between them. This chain's CDR3 is CASLTPDSPTGELFF. In DNA form, the CDR3 reads TGTGCCAGCCTCACCCCGGACAGCCCCACCGGGGAGCTGTTTTTT.

This chain links TRBV21-1 with TRBJ1-1. TRBV21-1 is a recognized pseudogene. The length of the CDR3 is 11 residues. The CDR3 loop reads CASSNRSEAFF. CDR3 bases: TGTGCCAGCAGCAATAGATCTGAAGCTTTCTTT.

The chain has TRBV30 and TRBJ1-5; D is uncertain. Germline V gives CDR1 GTSNPN, CDR2 SVGIG (reference sequence). CDR3 size: 14 residues. Trimming stripped 7 bases from V and 7 bases from J, with 20 bases between. CDR3 sequence (DNA): TGTGCCTACAGACCCGGGTCTGAGGGCCAGCCCCAGCATTTT. Its translation is CAYRPGSEGQPQHF. Full variable domain (rest looked up from reference TRBV30 and TRBJ1-5): SQTIHQWPATLVQPVGSPLSLECTVEGTSNPNLYWYRQAAGRGLQLLFYSVGIGQISSEVPQNLSASRPQDRQFILSSKKLLLSDSGFYLCAYRPGSEGQPQHFGDGTRLSIL.

The rearrangement links TRBV6-6 to TRBJ1-2, with D perhaps matching TRBD1 (5 bases). The V end lost 4 bases, the J end lost 8 bases, and 14 bases lay between the germline ends. In germline, CDR1 is MNHNY, CDR2 SVGAGI (reference sequence). The CDR3 loop spans 13 amino acids. CDR3 residues: CASSSLGAWGYTF. The CDR3 region has the DNA TGTGCCAGCAGTTCCTTAGGGGCATGGGGCTACACCTTC.

The chain links TRBV6-6 to TRBJ2-1; maybe TRBD1 (6 bases). The V end was cut by 6 bases, the J end by 6 bases, with 15 bases between. This CDR3 spans 14 amino acids. The germline V gene encodes CDR1 MNHNY and CDR2 SVGAGI (reference sequence). CDR3 loop: CASRLQGRINEQFF. As DNA, the CDR3 is TGTGCCAGCAGATTACAGGGTCGCATCAATGAGCAGTTCTTC.

The chain has TRBV30 and TRBJ1-4; 8 bases fit TRBD1. The CDR3 is 15 residues long. The trim removed 0 bases at V and 8 bases at J, leaving 8 bases unmatched. Germline V gives CDR1 GTSNPN, CDR2 SVGIG (reference sequence). The CDR3 sequence is CAWSVPTGGGEKLFF. CDR3 nucleotide sequence: TGTGCCTGGAGTGTACCAACAGGGGGTGGAGAAAAACTGTTTTTT.

The chain employs TRBV5-1 and TRBJ1-4, with TRBD1 matching over 8 bases. J was trimmed by 5 bases and V by 4 bases; bases with no gene match: 7. This CDR3 region has 15 residues. The V gene's germline CDR1 is SGHRS and CDR2 YFSETQ. The CDR3 region has the DNA TGCGCCAGCAGCACCACAGGGGGTTGGAATGAAAAACTGTTTTTT. It codes for CASSTTGGWNEKLFF. Drawing the rest from reference TRBV5-1 and TRBJ1-4, the complete variable domain is KAGVTQTPRYLIKTRGQQVTLSCSPISGHRSVSWYQQTPGQGLQFLFEYFSETQRNKGNFPGRFSGRQFSNSRSEMNVSTLELGDSALYLCASSTTGGWNEKLFFGSGTQLSVL.

The rearrangement uses TRBV6-1 and TRBJ1-5; weak D call: TRBD1 (5 bases). V gave up 2 bases and J gave up 2 bases, with 7 bases separating them. Germline CDR1 reads MNHNS; CDR2 reads SASEGT. This CDR3 is built from 14 residues. Written as DNA, the CDR3 is TGTGCCAGCAGTGAACAAGGGGGCAATCAGCCCCAGCATTTT. It is translated as CASSEQGGNQPQHF.

The gene calls are TRBV15 and TRBJ2-3; tentatively, D is TRBD2 (6 bases). The CDR3 contains 16 residues. CDR1 LNHNV and CDR2 YYDKDF come from the germline V gene (reference sequence). Between the trimmed V and J ends, which lost 0 bases and 0 bases, there was a span of 10 bases. CDR3 amino acids: CATSRDTRGSTDTQYF. In DNA form, the CDR3 reads TGTGCCACCAGCAGAGATACCCGGGGGAGCACAGATACGCAGTATTTT.

The chain couples TRBV30 to TRBJ1-2, with a tentative D call TRBD1 (5 bases). CDR3 size: 10 residues. The germline CDR1 and CDR2 sequences are GTSNPN and SVGIG (reference sequence). CDR3: CASTGGGYTF. CDR3 coding DNA: TGTGCTTCCACAGGCGGTGGCTACACCTTC.

This clone was observed a few times. The rearrangement joins TRBV6-1 to TRBJ1-1; TRBD1 agrees at 7 bases. The CDR3 consists of 12 residues. Germline lookup yields CDR1 MNHNS and CDR2 SASEGT. The V segment lost 11 bases and the J segment 1 base; nucleotides outside the gene matches: 4. The CDR3 spells CAGQDPNTEAFF. CDR3 in DNA: TGTGCCGGACAGGACCCGAACACTGAAGCTTTCTTT.

The rearrangement links TRBV7-9 to TRBJ1-1; 10 nucleotides align to TRBD1. With V trimmed by 5 bases and J by 3 bases, 9 bases remained unmatched. Per germline, CDR1 SEHNR and CDR2 FQNEAQ (reference sequence). CDR3 size: 16 residues. The CDR3 loop is CASSPTGGAGDTEAFF. The CDR3 DNA sequence: TGTGCCAGCAGCCCGACAGGGGGCGCGGGAGACACTGAAGCTTTCTTT.

This chain connects TRBV2 to TRBJ2-1; 12 positions match TRBD2. Unmatched junction bases numbered 1, after V lost 4 bases and J lost 6 bases. Germline V CDR1 and CDR2: SNHLY, FYNNEI. CDR3 length equals 14 residues. The CDR3 sequence: CASSGLAGANEQFF. The CDR3 region has the DNA TGTGCCAGCAGTGGACTAGCGGGGGCCAATGAGCAGTTCTTC.

The gene calls are TRBV5-6 and TRBJ2-7, with D perhaps TRBD1 (6 bases). The germline gives CDR1 SGHDT, CDR2 YYEEEE. V gave up 4 bases and J gave up 1 base, with 12 bases separating them. CDR3 size: 14 residues. CDR3 DNA: TGTGCCAGCAGCAGGGGACAACTGTCCTACGAGCAGTACTTC. Its protein product is CASSRGQLSYEQYF.

The chain combines TRBV28 with TRBJ2-7; 12 positions agree with TRBD2. This CDR3 contains 16 residues. The J segment lost 4 bases and the V segment lost 3 bases, leaving 7 bases of the junction unmatched. Germline V gene data show CDR1 as MDHEN and CDR2 as SYDVKM. The CDR3 DNA follows: TGTGCCAGCAGTTTTGGGGCTAGCGGGGGGGGATACGAGCAGTACTTC. Its protein product is CASSFGASGGGYEQYF.

As regards this clone: The limits of the CDR3 on the DNA are not certain, so only TCRdb's listed CDR3 is given. The chain joins TRBV11-2 to TRBJ1-2; the D call in the table, TRBD1, was not verified against the DNA. CDR1 is SGHAT, CDR2 FQNNGV, per germline. A total of 15 residues make up the CDR3, ends included. This chain's CDR3 is CASSFGTGADYGYTF.

This chain uses TRBV28 with TRBJ2-1; 10 positions agree with TRBD2. CDR1 is MDHEN and CDR2 is SYDVKM in the germline V gene. The CDR3 contains 14 residues. The V segment lost 7 bases and the J segment 5 bases; nucleotides outside the gene matches: 5. CDR3 sequence: CASISGGADNEQFF. CDR3 sequence (DNA): TGTGCCAGCATAAGCGGGGGGGCCGACAATGAGCAGTTCTTC.

The V and J genes are TRBV5-1 and TRBJ2-7; 9 nucleotides match TRBD1. This CDR3 spans 16 amino acids. Losses at the gene ends were 1 base for V and 6 bases for J; bases not matched to a gene: 11. Germline loops: CDR1 SGHRS, CDR2 YFSETQ. CDR3 bases: TGCGCCAGCAGCTTGTGGCGGGACAGGGACCGGACCGAGCAGTACTTC. Its translation is CASSLWRDRDRTEQYF.

The chain joins TRBV13 to TRBJ1-4, with D maybe TRBD1 (6 bases). The CDR3 spans 15 residues. Trimming removed 4 bases at V and 7 bases at J, with 16 bases between. Germline CDR1 and CDR2: PRHDT and FYEKMQ (reference sequence). CDR3 in DNA: TGTGCCAGCAGCTCCTGGACAGTCAAGGGTGAAAAACTGTTTTTT. Translated, it gives CASSSWTVKGEKLFF.

The V and J genes are TRBV4-2 and TRBJ2-2, with 7 positions matching TRBD1. After removal of 2 bases from V and 7 bases from J, the junction contained 13 bases not matched to a gene. The germline V gene has CDR1 LGHNA and CDR2 YNFKEQ. The length of the CDR3 is 17 residues. The CDR3 loop is CASSQSRVEGAGGELFF. DNA for the CDR3: TGTGCCAGCAGCCAATCTCGGGTAGAGGGGGCCGGCGGGGAGCTGTTTTTT.

This chain connects TRBV28 to TRBJ1-5; D remains unclear. Trimming pared 3 bases from V and 3 bases from J, leaving 3 bases between. Germline V gives CDR1 MDHEN, CDR2 SYDVKM. The CDR3 extends over 12 amino acids. Written as DNA, the CDR3 is TGTGCCAGCAGTTTTTACAATCAGCCCCAGCATTTT. Translating gives CASSFYNQPQHF.

The genes are TRBV7-9 and TRBJ1-2; 7 nucleotides agree with TRBD1. CDR1 and CDR2 (germline): SEHNR, FQNEAQ (reference sequence). V shed 6 bases and J 3 bases; nucleotides not matched to a gene: 7. The CDR3 consists of 14 residues. CDR3 bases: TGTGCCAGCAGTCAAATAACAGGGGACTATGGCTACACCTTC. The encoded protein is CASSQITGDYGYTF.

The gene calls are TRBV27 and TRBJ2-2; maybe TRBD2 (6 bases). Germline V gene data show CDR1 as MNHEY and CDR2 as SMNVEV (reference sequence). Trimming left V 3 bases short and J 6 bases short, with 8 bases between. This CDR3 is 13 amino acids long. The CDR3 coding sequence is TGTGCCAGCAGTTTTTCGGGGGCCGGGGAGCTGTTTTTT. It specifies CASSFSGAGELFF.

This rearrangement joins TRBV5-8 to TRBJ1-3, with D unresolved. The CDR3 totals 16 residues. V was trimmed by 1 base and J by 0 bases, leaving 11 bases between them. Germline V gene lookup returns CDR1 SGHTS and CDR2 YDEGEE. The CDR3 reads CASSLQWYSSGNTIYF. In nucleotides, the CDR3 is TGTGCCAGCAGCTTGCAGTGGTACAGCTCTGGAAACACCATATATTTT.

This chain links TRBV7-2 with TRBJ1-5; no definite D call. Germline assignment: CDR1 SGHTA and CDR2 FQGNSA. The CDR3 has 14 residues. Trimming pared 5 bases from V and 2 bases from J, leaving 10 bases between. The CDR3 sequence is CASSPREGNQPQHF. CDR3 in DNA: TGTGCCAGCAGCCCGCGGGAAGGCAATCAGCCCCAGCATTTT.

This rearrangement joins TRBV5-1 to TRBJ2-2, with 8 positions matching TRBD1. There are 17 residues in the CDR3. Trimming removed 6 bases from V and 2 bases from J; junction bases left unmatched: 12. CDR1 is SGHRS, CDR2 YFSETQ, per germline. DNA of the CDR3: TGCGCCAGCACGACCGACAGGGGAGCCCGCAACACCGGGGAGCTGTTTTTT. Translating gives CASTTDRGARNTGELFF.

The gene calls are TRBV28 and TRBJ2-6; no reliable D call. Trimming left V 3 bases short and J 1 base short, with 7 bases between. This CDR3 has 15 amino acids. Germline values: CDR1 MDHEN, CDR2 SYDVKM. DNA for the CDR3: TGTGCCAGCAGTTTGGGCGCGTCTGGGGCCAACGTCCTGACTTTC. Its protein is CASSLGASGANVLTF.

The rearrangement joins TRBV28 to TRBJ1-5; 9 nucleotides align to TRBD1. Germline CDR1 MDHEN, CDR2 SYDVKM. The CDR3 length is 15 residues. The J segment lost 6 bases and the V segment lost 4 bases, leaving 7 bases of the junction unmatched. The chain's CDR3 is CASSSMTGGVQPQHF. The CDR3 DNA follows: TGTGCCAGCAGTTCGATGACAGGGGGGGTTCAGCCCCAGCATTTT.